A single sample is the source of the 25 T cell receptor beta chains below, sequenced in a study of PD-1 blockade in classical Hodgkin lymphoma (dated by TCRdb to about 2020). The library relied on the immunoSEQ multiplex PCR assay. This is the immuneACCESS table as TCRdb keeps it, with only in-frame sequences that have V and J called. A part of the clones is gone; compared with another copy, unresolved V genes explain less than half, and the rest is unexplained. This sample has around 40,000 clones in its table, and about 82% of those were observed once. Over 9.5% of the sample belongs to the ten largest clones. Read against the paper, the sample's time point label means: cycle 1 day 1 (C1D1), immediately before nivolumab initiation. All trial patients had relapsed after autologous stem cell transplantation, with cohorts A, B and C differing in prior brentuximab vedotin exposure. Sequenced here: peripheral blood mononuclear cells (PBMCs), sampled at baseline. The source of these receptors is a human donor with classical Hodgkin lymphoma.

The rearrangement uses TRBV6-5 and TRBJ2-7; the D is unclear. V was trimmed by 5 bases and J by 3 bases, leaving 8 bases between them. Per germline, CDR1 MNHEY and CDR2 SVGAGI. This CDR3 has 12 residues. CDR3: CASSGRSYEQYF. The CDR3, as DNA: TGTGCCAGCAGTGGACGGAGCTACGAGCAGTACTTC.

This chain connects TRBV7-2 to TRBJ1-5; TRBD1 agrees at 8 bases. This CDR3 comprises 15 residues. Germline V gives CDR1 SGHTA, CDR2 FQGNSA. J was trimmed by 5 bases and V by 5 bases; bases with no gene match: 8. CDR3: CASSEQGGGDQPQHF. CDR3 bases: TGTGCCAGCAGCGAACAGGGGGGCGGGGATCAGCCCCAGCATTTT.

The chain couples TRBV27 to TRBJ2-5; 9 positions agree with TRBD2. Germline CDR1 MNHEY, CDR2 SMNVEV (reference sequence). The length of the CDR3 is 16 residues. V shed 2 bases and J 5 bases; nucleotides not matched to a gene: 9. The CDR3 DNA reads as TGTGCCAGCAGTTTAGGAGCTAGCGGGAAGTTGGAGACCCAGTACTTC. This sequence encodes CASSLGASGKLETQYF.

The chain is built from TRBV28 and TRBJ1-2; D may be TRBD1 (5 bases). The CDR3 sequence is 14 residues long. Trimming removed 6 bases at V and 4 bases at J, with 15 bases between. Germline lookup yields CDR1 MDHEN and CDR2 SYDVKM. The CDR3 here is CASSPGQDTYGYTF. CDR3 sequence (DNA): TGTGCCAGCAGCCCTGGGCAGGACACCTATGGCTACACCTTC.

CDR3 nucleotides: TGTGCCAGCAGCTTAGCGCTCGAGCAGTACTTC. Amino acids: CASSLALEQYF. The chain joins TRBV7-9 to TRBJ2-7; D ambiguous. CDR1 and CDR2 from the germline V gene are SEHNR and FQNEAQ (reference sequence). The CDR3 covers 11 residues. Between the trimmed V and J ends, which lost 0 bases and 6 bases, there was a span of 3 bases.

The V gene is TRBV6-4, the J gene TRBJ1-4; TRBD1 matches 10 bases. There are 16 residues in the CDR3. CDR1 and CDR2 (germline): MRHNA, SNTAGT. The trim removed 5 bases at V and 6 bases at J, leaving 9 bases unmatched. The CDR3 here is CASSPKPGTGDEKLFF. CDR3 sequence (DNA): TGTGCCAGCAGTCCCAAACCCGGGACAGGGGATGAAAAACTGTTTTTT.

The CDR3 loop reads CATSTGGQETQYF. The CDR3 DNA follows: TGTGCCACCAGCACGGGGGGGCAAGAGACCCAGTACTTC. The V call is TRBV15, the J call TRBJ2-5, with 8 nucleotides matching TRBD2. The CDR3 runs to 13 residues. The J segment lost 2 bases and the V segment lost 4 bases, leaving 0 bases of the junction unmatched. Germline CDR1 reads LNHNV; CDR2 reads YYDKDF (reference sequence).

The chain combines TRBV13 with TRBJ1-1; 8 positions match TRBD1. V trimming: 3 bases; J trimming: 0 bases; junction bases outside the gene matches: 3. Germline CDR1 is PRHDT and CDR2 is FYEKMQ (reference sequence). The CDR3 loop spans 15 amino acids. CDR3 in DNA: TGTGCCAGCAGCTTTAAGGGACAGGTGAACACTGAAGCTTTCTTT. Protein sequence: CASSFKGQVNTEAFF.

This chain's CDR3 is CASSRDRDSQPQHF. As DNA, the CDR3 is TGTGCCAGCAGTAGGGACAGGGACAGTCAGCCCCAGCATTTT. The chain is built from TRBV25-1 and TRBJ1-5, with 9 bases fitting TRBD1. The CDR3 runs 14 residues. Germline V lookup: CDR1 MGHDK, CDR2 SYGVNS. The V gene end was trimmed by 5 bases and the J gene end by 6 bases; junction bases not matched to a gene: 5.

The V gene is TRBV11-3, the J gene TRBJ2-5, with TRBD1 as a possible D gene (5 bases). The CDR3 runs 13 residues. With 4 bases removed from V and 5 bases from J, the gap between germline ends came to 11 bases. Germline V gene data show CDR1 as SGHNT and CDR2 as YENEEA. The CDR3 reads CASSSGFRETQYF. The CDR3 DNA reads TGTGCCAGCAGCTCAGGGTTCAGGGAGACCCAGTACTTC.

The CDR3 protein is CASSLHKPNTEAFF. The CDR3 nucleotides read TGCGCCAGCAGCTTGCATAAACCGAACACTGAAGCTTTCTTT. This chain connects TRBV5-1 to TRBJ1-1; D is unclear. CDR3 size: 14 residues. Per germline, CDR1 SGHRS and CDR2 YFSETQ. V was shortened by 1 base and J by 1 base, with 8 bases between the two germline ends.

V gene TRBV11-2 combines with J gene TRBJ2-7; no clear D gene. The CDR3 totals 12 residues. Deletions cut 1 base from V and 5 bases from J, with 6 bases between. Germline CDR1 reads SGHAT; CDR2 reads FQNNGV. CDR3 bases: TGTGCCAGCAGCTTAGCCGTGGACGAGCAGTACTTC. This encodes CASSLAVDEQYF.

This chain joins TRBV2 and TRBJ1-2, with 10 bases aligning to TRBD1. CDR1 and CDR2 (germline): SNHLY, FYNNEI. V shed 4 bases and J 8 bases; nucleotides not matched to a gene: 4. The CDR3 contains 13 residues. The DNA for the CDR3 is TGTGCCAGCAGTGGAGACAGGGGGCTAGGCTACACCTTC. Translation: CASSGDRGLGYTF.

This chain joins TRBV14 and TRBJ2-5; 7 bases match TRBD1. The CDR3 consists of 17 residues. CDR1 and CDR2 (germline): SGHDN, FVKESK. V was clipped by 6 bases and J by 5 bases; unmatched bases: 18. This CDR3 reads CASSYEGKGAWVETQYF. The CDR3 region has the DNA TGTGCCAGCAGTTATGAAGGCAAGGGGGCATGGGTTGAGACCCAGTACTTC.

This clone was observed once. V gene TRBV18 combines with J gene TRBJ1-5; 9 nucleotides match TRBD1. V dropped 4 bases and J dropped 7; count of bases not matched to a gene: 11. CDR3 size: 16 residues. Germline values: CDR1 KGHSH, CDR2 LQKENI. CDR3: CASSQAGTGIGQPQHF. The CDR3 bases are TGTGCCAGCTCACAGGCCGGGACAGGGATCGGGCAGCCCCAGCATTTT.

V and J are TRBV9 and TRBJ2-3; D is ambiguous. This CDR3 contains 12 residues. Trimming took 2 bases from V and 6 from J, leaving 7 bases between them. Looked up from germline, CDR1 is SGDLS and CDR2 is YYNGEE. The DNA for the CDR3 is TGTGCCAGCAGCGTCGGTGGGGATACGCAGTATTTT. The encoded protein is CASSVGGDTQYF.

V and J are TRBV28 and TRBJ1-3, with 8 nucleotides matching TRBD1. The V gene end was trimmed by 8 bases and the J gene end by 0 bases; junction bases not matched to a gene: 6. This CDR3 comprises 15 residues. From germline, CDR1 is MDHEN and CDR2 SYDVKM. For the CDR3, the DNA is TGTGCCAGCTCAGGGGGCATTAGCTCTGGAAACACCATATATTTT. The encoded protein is CASSGGISSGNTIYF.

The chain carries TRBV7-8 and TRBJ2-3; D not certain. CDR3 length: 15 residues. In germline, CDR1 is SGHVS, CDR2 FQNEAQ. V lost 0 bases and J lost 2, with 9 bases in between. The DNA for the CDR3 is TGTGCCAGCAGCTTAGCAGGGCGCACCACAGATACGCAGTATTTT. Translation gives CASSLAGRTTDTQYF.

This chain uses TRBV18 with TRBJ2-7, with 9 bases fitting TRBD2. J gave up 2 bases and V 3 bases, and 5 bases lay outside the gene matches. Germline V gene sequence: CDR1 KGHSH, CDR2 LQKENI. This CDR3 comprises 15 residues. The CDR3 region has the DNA TGTGCCAGCTCACCGCCTAGCGGGAAGACCTACGAGCAGTACTTC. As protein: CASSPPSGKTYEQYF.

CDR3 sequence reads: CASGGGGTDTQYF. The CDR3 coding sequence is TGTGCCAGCGGGGGGGGAGGCACAGATACGCAGTATTTT. The genes are TRBV14 and TRBJ2-3, with 7 bases that match TRBD2. The CDR3 is 13 amino acids. V trimming: 8 bases; J trimming: 1 base; junction bases outside the gene matches: 3. CDR1 is SGHDN and CDR2 is FVKESK in the germline V gene. Full variable domain (rest looked up from reference TRBV14 and TRBJ2-3): EAGVTQFPSHSVIEKGQTVTLRCDPISGHDNLYWYRRVMGKEIKFLLHFVKESKQDESGMPNNRFLAERTGGTYSTLKVQPAELEDSGVYFCASGGGGTDTQYFGPGTRLTVL.

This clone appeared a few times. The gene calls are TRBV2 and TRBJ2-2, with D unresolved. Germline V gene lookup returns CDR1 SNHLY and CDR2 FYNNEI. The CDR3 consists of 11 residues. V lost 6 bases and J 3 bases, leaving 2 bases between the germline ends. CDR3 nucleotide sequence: TGTGCCAGCAGGGACACCGGGGAGCTGTTTTTT. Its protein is CASRDTGELFF. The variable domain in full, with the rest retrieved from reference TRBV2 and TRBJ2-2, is EPEVTQTPSHQVTQMGQEVILRCVPISNHLYFYWYRQILGQKVEFLVSFYNNEISEKSEIFDDQFSVERPDGSNFTLKIRSTKLEDSAMYFCASRDTGELFFGEGSRLTVL.

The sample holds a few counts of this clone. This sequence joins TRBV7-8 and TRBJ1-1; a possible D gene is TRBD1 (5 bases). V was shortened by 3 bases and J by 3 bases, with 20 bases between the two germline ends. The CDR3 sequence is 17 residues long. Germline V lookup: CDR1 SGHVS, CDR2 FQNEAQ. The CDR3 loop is CASSFYGGAGWDTEAFF. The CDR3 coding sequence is TGTGCCAGCAGCTTTTATGGAGGGGCAGGGTGGGACACTGAAGCTTTCTTT.

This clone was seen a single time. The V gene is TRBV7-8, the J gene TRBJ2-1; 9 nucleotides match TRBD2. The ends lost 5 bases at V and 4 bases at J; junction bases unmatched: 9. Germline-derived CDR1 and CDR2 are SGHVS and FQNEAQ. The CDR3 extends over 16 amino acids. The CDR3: CASSAGTSLNYNEQFF. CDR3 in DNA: TGTGCCAGCAGCGCGGGGACTAGCCTGAATTACAATGAGCAGTTCTTC.

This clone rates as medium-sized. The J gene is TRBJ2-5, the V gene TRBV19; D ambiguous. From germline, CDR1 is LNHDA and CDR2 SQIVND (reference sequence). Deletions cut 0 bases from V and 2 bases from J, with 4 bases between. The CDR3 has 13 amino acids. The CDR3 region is CASSIDFQETQYF. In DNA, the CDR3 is TGTGCCAGTAGTATAGACTTTCAAGAGACCCAGTACTTC.

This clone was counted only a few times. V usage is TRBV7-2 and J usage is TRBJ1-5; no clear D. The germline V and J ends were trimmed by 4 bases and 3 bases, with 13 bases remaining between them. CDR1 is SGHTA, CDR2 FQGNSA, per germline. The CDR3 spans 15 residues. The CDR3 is CASSSAPGYNQPQHF. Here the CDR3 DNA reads TGTGCCAGCAGCTCGGCTCCGGGATACAATCAGCCCCAGCATTTT.